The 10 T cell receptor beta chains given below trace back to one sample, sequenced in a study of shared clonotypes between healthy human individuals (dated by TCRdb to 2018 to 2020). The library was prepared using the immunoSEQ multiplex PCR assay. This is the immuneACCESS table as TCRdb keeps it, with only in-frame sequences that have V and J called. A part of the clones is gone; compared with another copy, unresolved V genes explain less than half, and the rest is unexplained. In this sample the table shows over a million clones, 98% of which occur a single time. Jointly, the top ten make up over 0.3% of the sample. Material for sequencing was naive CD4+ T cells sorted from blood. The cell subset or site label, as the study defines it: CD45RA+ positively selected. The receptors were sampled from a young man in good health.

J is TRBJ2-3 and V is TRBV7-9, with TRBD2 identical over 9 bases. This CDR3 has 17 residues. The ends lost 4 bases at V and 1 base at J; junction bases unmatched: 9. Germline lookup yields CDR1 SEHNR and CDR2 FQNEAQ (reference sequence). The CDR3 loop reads CASSSGREGLGTDTQYF. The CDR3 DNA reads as TGTGCCAGCAGCTCGGGGCGGGAGGGCCTTGGCACAGATACGCAGTATTTT.

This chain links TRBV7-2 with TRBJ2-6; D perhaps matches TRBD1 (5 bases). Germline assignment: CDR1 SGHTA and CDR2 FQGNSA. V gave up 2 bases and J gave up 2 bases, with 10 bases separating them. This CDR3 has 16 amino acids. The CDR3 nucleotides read TGTGCCAGCAGCTTAAGAATAGGGGCTGGGGCCAACGTCCTGACTTTC. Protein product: CASSLRIGAGANVLTF. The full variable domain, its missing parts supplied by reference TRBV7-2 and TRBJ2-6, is GAGVSQSPSNKVTEKGKDVELRCDPISGHTALYWYRQSLGQGLEFLIYFQGNSAPDKSGLPSDRFSAERTGGSVSTLTIQRTQQEDSAVYLCASSLRIGAGANVLTFGAGSRLTVL.

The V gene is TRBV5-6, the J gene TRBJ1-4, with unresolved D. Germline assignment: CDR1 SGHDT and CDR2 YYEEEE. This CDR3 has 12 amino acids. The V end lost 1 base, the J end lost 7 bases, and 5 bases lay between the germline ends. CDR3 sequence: CASSLWGEKLFF. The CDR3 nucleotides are TGTGCCAGCAGCTTGTGGGGTGAAAAACTGTTTTTT.

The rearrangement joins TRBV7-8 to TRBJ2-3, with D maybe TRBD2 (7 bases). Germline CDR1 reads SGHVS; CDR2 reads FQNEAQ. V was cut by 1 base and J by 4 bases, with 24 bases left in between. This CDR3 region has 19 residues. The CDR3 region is CASSLGSGDRTRGADTQYF. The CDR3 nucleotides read TGTGCCAGCAGCTTAGGTTCAGGGGATAGGACTAGAGGGGCAGATACGCAGTATTTT.

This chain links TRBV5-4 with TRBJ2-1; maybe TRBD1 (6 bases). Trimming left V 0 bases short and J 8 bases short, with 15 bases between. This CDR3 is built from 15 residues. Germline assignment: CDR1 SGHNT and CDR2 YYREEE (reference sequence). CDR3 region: CASSLGQGMQDEQFF. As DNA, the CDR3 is TGTGCCAGCAGCTTGGGGCAGGGGATGCAGGATGAGCAGTTCTTC.

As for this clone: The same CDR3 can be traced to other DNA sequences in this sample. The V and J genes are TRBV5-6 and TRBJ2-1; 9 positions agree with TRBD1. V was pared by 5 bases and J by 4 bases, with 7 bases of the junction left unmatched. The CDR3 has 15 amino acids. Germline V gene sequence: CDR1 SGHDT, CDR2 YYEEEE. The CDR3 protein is CASSLTGGAYNEQFF. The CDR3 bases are TGTGCCAGCAGTCTGACAGGGGGTGCGTACAATGAGCAGTTCTTC.

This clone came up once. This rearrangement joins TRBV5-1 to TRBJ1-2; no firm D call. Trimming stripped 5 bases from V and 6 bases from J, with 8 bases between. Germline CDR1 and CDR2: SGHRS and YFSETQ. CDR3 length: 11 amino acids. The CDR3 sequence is CASSSQNGYTF. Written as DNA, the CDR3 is TGCGCCAGCAGTTCACAGAATGGCTACACCTTC.

The CDR3 reads CASSPSGWGSYEQYF. CDR3 bases: TGTGCCAGCTCACCCTCAGGGTGGGGCTCCTACGAGCAGTACTTC. The chain is built from TRBV18 and TRBJ2-7; D is possibly TRBD1 (5 bases). The CDR3 spans 15 residues. V lost 3 bases, J lost 0 bases, and 12 bases lay in between. Germline V gives CDR1 KGHSH, CDR2 LQKENI.

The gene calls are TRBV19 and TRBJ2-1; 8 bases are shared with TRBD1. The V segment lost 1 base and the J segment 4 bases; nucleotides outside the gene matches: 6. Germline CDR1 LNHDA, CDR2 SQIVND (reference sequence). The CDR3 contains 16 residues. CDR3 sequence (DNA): TGTGCCAGTAGTATAGGGACAGGGTTAGGGTACAATGAGCAGTTCTTC. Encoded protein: CASSIGTGLGYNEQFF.

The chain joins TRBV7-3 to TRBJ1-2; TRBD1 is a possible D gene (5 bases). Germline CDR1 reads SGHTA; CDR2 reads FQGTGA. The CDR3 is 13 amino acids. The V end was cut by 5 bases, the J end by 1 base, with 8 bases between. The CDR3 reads CASSPDSNYGYTF. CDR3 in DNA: TGTGCCAGCAGCCCAGACAGTAACTATGGCTACACCTTC.